The 22 T cell receptor beta chains below all came from one sample that was sequenced in a study of spatial heterogeneity in lung cancer. Via MiXCR, TCRdb re-called the 5' RACE reads, giving one row per CDR3 protein. The sample holds 48,000 or so distinct CDR3 sequences, approximately 5.7% seen once. Documented time point: sample taken at primary tumor resection. This specimen was PBMCs, taken at surgery. The receptors shown here come from a male donor with early-stage non-small cell lung cancer.

CDR3 nucleotides: TGTGCCAGCAGGAACACGCTTGGTGAGCAGTTCTTC. It yields the protein CASRNTLGEQFF. V and J are TRBV28 and TRBJ2-1; D not certain. Germline V gene lookup returns CDR1 MDHEN and CDR2 SYDVKM. The CDR3 spans 12 residues. Trimming took 6 bases from V and 9 from J, leaving 12 bases between them.

This clonotype has more than one count but fewer than ten. The CDR3 region has the DNA TGTGCCAGCAGCCACCCGGAGAGGGTCAGGGCCGGGGAGCTGTTTTTT. Its protein is CASSHPERVRAGELFF. The gene calls are TRBV3-1 and TRBJ2-2; perhaps D is TRBD1 or TRBD2 (5 bases each). V dropped 3 bases and J dropped 6 bases, with 17 bases sitting between them. Germline-derived CDR1 and CDR2 are LGHDT and YNNKEL (reference sequence). CDR3 size: 16 residues. The variable domain in full, completed from reference TRBV3-1 and TRBJ2-2, reads DTAVSQTPKYLVTQMGNDKSIKCEQNLGHDTMYWYKQDSKKFLKIMFSYNNKELIINETVPNRFSPKSPDKAHLNLHINSLELGDSAVYFCASSHPERVRAGELFFGEGSRLTVL.

This clonotype was seen ten or more times. The J gene is TRBJ1-6, the V gene TRBV20-1; D is uncertain. Germline values: CDR1 DFQATT, CDR2 SNEGSKA (reference sequence). With 1 base removed from V and 6 bases from J, the gap between germline ends came to 10 bases. The CDR3 is 14 residues long. CDR3 nucleotide sequence: TGCAGTGCTAGAGGTCGGTGGATTAATTCACCCCTCCACTTT. Translated: CSARGRWINSPLHF.

This clonotype was recorded at least ten times. One junction end disagrees with the germline gene, perhaps due to a read error. The CDR3 nucleotides are TGTGCCAGCAGTTTGGGATCCACCCGGGAGCTGTTTTTT. This codes for CASSLGSTRELFF. The V call is TRBV27, the J call TRBJ2-2; D is unresolved. CDR1 MNHEY and CDR2 SMNVEV come from the germline V gene (reference sequence). This CDR3 has 13 residues.

This clonotype was counted ten times or more. The rearrangement joins TRBV5-1 to TRBJ1-1; D unresolved. Germline CDR1 and CDR2: SGHRS and YFSETQ. The CDR3 contains 13 residues. V was trimmed by 2 bases and J by 5 bases, leaving 10 bases between them. CDR3 in DNA: TGCGCCAGCAGCTTAGGAGCAGTGACTGAAGCTTTCTTT. It specifies CASSLGAVTEAFF. The full variable domain, with the rest looked up from reference TRBV5-1 and TRBJ1-1, is KAGVTQTPRYLIKTRGQQVTLSCSPISGHRSVSWYQQTPGQGLQFLFEYFSETQRNKGNFPGRFSGRQFSNSRSEMNVSTLELGDSALYLCASSLGAVTEAFFGQGTRLTVV.

This clonotype was picked up many times. The V gene is TRBV3-1, the J gene TRBJ2-7; the D gene is possibly TRBD1 (6 bases). CDR3 length: 13 amino acids. CDR1 is LGHDT, CDR2 YNNKEL, per germline (reference sequence). Trimming stripped 4 bases from V and 3 bases from J, with 10 bases between. The CDR3 loop is CASSRGHLYEQYF. CDR3 coding DNA: TGTGCCAGCAGCCGGGGACACCTCTACGAGCAGTACTTC.

Many counts were recorded for this clonotype. The gene calls are TRBV18 and TRBJ2-5; D not certain. CDR1 and CDR2 (germline): KGHSH, LQKENI. CDR3 length: 14 residues. V was pared by 1 base and J by 1 base, with 7 bases between. The CDR3 protein is CASSPRSLQETQYF. The CDR3 DNA sequence: TGTGCCAGCTCACCACGATCCCTCCAAGAGACCCAGTACTTC.

The chain employs TRBV7-2 and TRBJ2-3, with TRBD1 identical over 8 bases. V lost 6 bases and J lost 1; bases outside the gene matches: 6. Germline values: CDR1 SGHTA, CDR2 FQGNSA. This CDR3 contains 15 residues. The CDR3 nucleotides read TGTGCCAGCAGATCACCGGGACAGGGCACAGATACGCAGTATTTT. This encodes CASRSPGQGTDTQYF.

This clonotype came up many times. The chain carries TRBV20-1 and TRBJ2-7; TRBD2 matches 8 bases. V shed 1 base and J 3 bases; nucleotides not matched to a gene: 8. This CDR3 contains 15 residues. Germline lookup yields CDR1 DFQATT and CDR2 SNEGSKA (reference sequence). CDR3 sequence: CSARVPREVHYEQYF. The CDR3 coding sequence is TGCAGTGCTAGAGTCCCGCGGGAGGTCCACTACGAGCAGTACTTC.

This clonotype was recorded many times. This sequence joins TRBV4-2 and TRBJ2-1; TRBD2 is a possible D gene (6 bases). V lost 2 bases and J lost 7, with 15 bases in between. CDR1 LGHNA and CDR2 YNFKEQ come from the germline V gene. The CDR3 is 15 amino acids. Written as DNA, the CDR3 is TGTGCCAGCAGCCAAAGAGCGGGCGAGTGGAATGAGCAGTTCTTC. It specifies CASSQRAGEWNEQFF.

The sample holds many counts of this clonotype. This chain connects TRBV20-1 to TRBJ2-1; no clear D. CDR1 is DFQATT, CDR2 SNEGSKA, per germline (reference sequence). The CDR3 sequence is 11 residues long. V lost 3 bases to trimming and J lost 10 bases, with 10 bases between them. The CDR3 nucleotides read TGCAGTGCTAGGCCCACAAGGGAGCAGTTCTTC. Its protein is CSARPTREQFF.

This clonotype showed up just a few times. This chain uses TRBV6-6 with TRBJ2-1; 8 nucleotides align to TRBD1. The ends lost 4 bases at V and 6 bases at J; junction bases unmatched: 2. CDR1 is MNHNY, CDR2 SVGAGI, per germline (reference sequence). The CDR3 totals 13 residues. The CDR3 loop is CASSSTGGNEQFF. In DNA form, the CDR3 reads TGTGCCAGCAGTTCAACAGGGGGCAATGAGCAGTTCTTC.

This clonotype was counted ten times or more. This chain joins TRBV6-5 and TRBJ2-1, with a weak D call TRBD2 (5 bases). The CDR3 runs to 16 residues. Germline CDR1 is MNHEY and CDR2 is SVGAGI. V was cut by 0 bases and J by 7 bases, with 16 bases left in between. The CDR3: CASSYSGSFEGNEQFF. The CDR3 coding sequence is TGTGCCAGCAGTTACTCAGGCTCCTTCGAGGGAAATGAGCAGTTCTTC.

This clonotype was detected ten times or more. This chain joins TRBV30 and TRBJ2-1; 8 bases align to TRBD2. Losses at the gene ends were 2 bases for V and 6 bases for J; bases not matched to a gene: 6. In germline, CDR1 is GTSNPN, CDR2 SVGIG (reference sequence). This CDR3 comprises 14 residues. CDR3 nucleotides: TGTGCCTGGAGTTCCCCCGGACTAGCCAATGAGCAGTTCTTC. This codes for CAWSSPGLANEQFF.

This clonotype has a count of ten or more. This chain links TRBV12-5 with TRBJ2-1; tentative D call: TRBD2 (5 bases). This CDR3 is 16 amino acids long. Germline lookup yields CDR1 LGHNT and CDR2 FRNRAP. Deletions cut 3 bases from V and 7 bases from J, with 19 bases between. The CDR3 here is CASGFGGGPPGNEQFF. Written as DNA, the CDR3 is TGTGCTAGTGGTTTCGGCGGAGGCCCCCCTGGAAATGAGCAGTTCTTC.

This clonotype has at least ten counts. The rearrangement joins TRBV29-1 to TRBJ2-3, with unresolved D. Per germline, CDR1 SQVTM and CDR2 ANQGSEA. The CDR3 is made up of 14 amino acids. V dropped 1 base and J dropped 2 bases, with 10 bases sitting between them. The CDR3 loop is CSVEGGATTDTQYF. CDR3 DNA sequence: TGCAGCGTTGAAGGAGGCGCAACCACAGATACGCAGTATTTT.

This chain connects TRBV27 to TRBJ2-1, with 9 bases lining up with TRBD1. The CDR3 consists of 15 residues. CDR1 is MNHEY and CDR2 is SMNVEV in the germline V gene (reference sequence). Unmatched junction bases numbered 6, after V lost 2 bases and J lost 7 bases. CDR3 region: CASSLTRDRANEQFF. The CDR3 DNA is TGTGCCAGCAGTTTAACCCGGGACAGGGCAAATGAGCAGTTCTTC.

This clonotype ranks as medium-sized. The rearrangement joins TRBV10-3 to TRBJ2-3; 12 nucleotides align to TRBD2. Germline values: CDR1 ENHRY, CDR2 SYGVKD. V lost 2 bases and J lost 0; bases outside the gene matches: 12. This CDR3 is built from 20 residues. CDR3 sequence reads: CAISEPLPGTSGSSTDTQYF. CDR3 in DNA: TGTGCCATCAGTGAGCCGCTCCCCGGGACTAGCGGGTCGAGCACAGATACGCAGTATTTT.

This clonotype was detected many times. This chain links TRBV20-1 with TRBJ2-3; 11 positions agree with TRBD2. The CDR3 is made up of 15 amino acids. CDR1 is DFQATT and CDR2 is SNEGSKA in the germline V gene (reference sequence). The junction had 8 bases not matched to a gene; V was cut back by 4 bases and J by 5 bases. The CDR3 DNA reads TGCAGTGCTACTGGGACTAGCGGCCCCAGAGATACGCAGTATTTT. Translated: CSATGTSGPRDTQYF.

This clonotype was counted ten times or more. V and J are TRBV18 and TRBJ2-2; D not certain. Germline V gene sequence: CDR1 KGHSH, CDR2 LQKENI. Trimming removed 2 bases at V and 0 bases at J, with 10 bases between. The CDR3 sequence is 16 residues long. This CDR3 reads CASSPIDRSNTGELFF. The CDR3 DNA follows: TGTGCCAGCTCACCAATAGACCGGTCGAACACCGGGGAGCTGTTTTTT. Supplemented by reference TRBV18 and TRBJ2-2, the full variable domain reads NAGVMQNPRHLVRRRGQEARLRCSPMKGHSHVYWYRQLPEEGLKFMVYLQKENIIDESGMPKERFSAEFPKEGPSILRIQQVVRGDSAAYFCASSPIDRSNTGELFFGEGSRLTVL.

This clonotype was seen many times. At one end the junction does not follow the germline gene, possibly because of a read error. The rearrangement links TRBV25-1 to TRBJ1-4, with a weak D call TRBD1 (6 bases). This CDR3 has 14 amino acids. The germline V gene has CDR1 MGHDK and CDR2 SYGVNS. The CDR3 here is CASSEDRGNEKLFF. CDR3 DNA sequence: TGTGCCAGTAGTGAGGACAGAGGAAATGAAAAACTGTTTTTT.

This clonotype was recorded at least ten times. The genes are TRBV7-3 and TRBJ2-7, with a possible D match to TRBD1 (5 bases). V was trimmed by 4 bases and J by 6 bases, leaving 13 bases between them. There are 13 residues in the CDR3. Germline CDR1 is SGHTA and CDR2 is FQGTGA. Written as DNA, the CDR3 is TGTGCCAGCAGCTCGAACCAGGGTACCGAGCAGTACTTC. Its protein is CASSSNQGTEQYF.